This T cell receptor beta chain was sequenced during a study of post-analysis software for immune sequencing data. The overall study: Recorded subtypes: relapsing-remitting, secondary progressive, progressive-relapsing; some patients unannotated. Findings and caveats of the study: The authors found that F measure strongly co-clustered same-batch samples. When patients were compared with controls, 5 or 6 TRBV segments were more frequent, TRBV5-6, TRBV5-1 and TRBV20-1 among them. When compared against controls, multiple sclerosis patients showed significantly lower normalized Chao1 diversity.

This clonotype was counted only a few times. Its antigen is still unknown. Each TCR beta cDNA library carried unique molecular identifiers. Roughly 500,000 cDNA molecules were obtained per 1 to 10 million input T cells. TCRdb re-called the PCR reads through MiXCR, storing one row per CDR3 protein. The table includes hundreds of thousands of distinct CDR3 sequences, more than 50% detected once. Trimming removed 2 bases from V and 4 bases from J; junction bases left unmatched: 5. This CDR3 spans 15 amino acids. Germline-derived CDR1 and CDR2 are SGHTS and YDEGEE. The sequence was obtained from a girl aged 2 to 9 with multiple sclerosis. Sequencing input: blood. V is TRBV5-8 and J is TRBJ2-5, with 10 positions matching TRBD2. The CDR3 reads CASSFHVAGGETQYF. The CDR3 DNA reads TGTGCCAGCAGCTTCCACGTAGCGGGAGGAGAGACCCAGTACTTC. Complete variable domain (other parts from reference TRBV5-8 and TRBJ2-5): EAGVTQSPTHLIKTRGQQATLRCSPISGHTSVYWYQQALGLGLQFLLWYDEGEERNRGNFPPRFSGRQFPNYSSELNVNALELEDSALYLCASSFHVAGGETQYFGPGTRLLVL.